Below, one TCR beta chain is given with its context. No antigen is known for it. The source of the sample is a study of shared clonotypes between healthy human individuals. This CDR3 has 16 residues. V shed 4 bases, J shed 5 bases, and the junction held 6 bases outside the gene matches. Germline-derived CDR1 and CDR2 are MGHDK and SYGVNS. Study results and limitations: Genetic and exposure-history diversity was limited by the small donor number.

Clones were sequenced by immunoSEQ multiplex PCR, and TCRdb holds only the in-frame ones, with some missing. The data contain more than 900,000 clones, 78% of them singletons. This TCR derives from a man aged 18 to 29 in good health. Some clones in this sample may be carry-over from other donors' samples. This chain uses TRBV25-1 with TRBJ2-1, with 12 nucleotides matching TRBD2. Input material: memory CD4+ T cells from PBMCs. Subset here: CD45RA-negative fraction. The CDR3 DNA sequence: TGTGCCAGCAGTGTACTGACTAGCGGGGGAAACAATGAGCAGTTCTTC. Its protein is CASSVLTSGGNNEQFF.